This is a list of T cell receptor beta chains from one sample in a study of PD-1 blockade in classical Hodgkin lymphoma. TCRdb keeps only in-frame clones here, not all; method: immunoSEQ multiplex PCR. The sample holds 25,000 or so clones; 85% to 90% are singletons and the top ten take around 20%. The sequencing here drew on peripheral blood mononuclear cells (PBMCs), taken before the fourth cycle of nivolumab. The receptors come from a human donor with classical Hodgkin lymphoma. Both conserved end residues are part of each CDR3. Fields, in order: D gene, V gene, clone size, J gene, CDR3 DNA, CDR3 protein. A D gene is named only where the DNA matches it firmly. Not all rows give a size; the values are once, few, many and, for expanded clones, a class.

NA,TRBV7-2,NA,TRBJ1-4,TGTGCCAGCAGCTTGCCCCCGTTATATTCGGGGACTGAAAAACTGTTTTTT,CASSLPPLYSGTEKLFF
NA,TRBV19,NA,TRBJ1-5,TGTGCCAGTAGTATAGAAGGGGGGGCTAGTCAGCCCCAGCATTTT,CASSIEGGASQPQHF
NA,TRBV6-1,few,TRBJ2-7,TGTGCCAGCAGTGAAGCGTTCGGAGGTGCAGTCCTCTACGAGCAGTACTTC,CASSEAFGGAVLYEQYF
NA,TRBV13,NA,TRBJ1-1,TGTGCCAGCAGCACCCGGGACGGGAACACTGAAGCTTTCTTT,CASSTRDGNTEAFF
TRBD2,TRBV5-1,NA,TRBJ2-7,TGCGCCAGCAGCTTGATACTAGCGGGGGACTACGAGCAGTACTTC,CASSLILAGDYEQYF
NA,TRBV15,NA,TRBJ2-7,TGTGCCACCAGCAGAGGTGACACCCCCCAGGCGCAGTACTTC,CATSRGDTPQAQYF
TRBD2,TRBV19,NA,TRBJ2-7,TGTGCCAGTAGTAGCATCGGAAGGTTTACTAGCGGGAGGGCCTACGAGCAGTACTTC,CASSSIGRFTSGRAYEQYF
NA,TRBV27,NA,TRBJ1-2,TGTGCCAGCAGTTCCATACCGGGACGGTATATGGGCTACACCTTC,CASSSIPGRYMGYTF
NA,TRBV9,once,TRBJ2-2,TGTGCCAGCAGCGTAGACCGCTACGGCGGGGAGCTGTTTTTT,CASSVDRYGGELFF
TRBD1,TRBV4-1,NA,TRBJ2-2,TGCGCCAGCAGCTCGGGGGACAGGGGGTACACCGGGGAGCTGTTTTTT,CASSSGDRGYTGELFF
NA,TRBV19,once,TRBJ2-3,TGTGCCAGTAGTATTTCAGGGGCTAGCGGCCAAGATACGCAGTATTTT,CASSISGASGQDTQYF
TRBD1,TRBV7-2,NA,TRBJ2-7,TGTGCCAGCAGCTTAACCGACAGGGTCTTCTACGAGCAGTACTTC,CASSLTDRVFYEQYF
NA,TRBV19,NA,TRBJ1-3,TGTGCCAGTAGGAGGGGTGACTCTGGAAACACCATATATTTT,CASRRGDSGNTIYF
TRBD2,TRBV13,NA,TRBJ2-3,TGTGCCAGCAACCAACTAGCGGGGGGGCCCGATACGCAGTATTTT,CASNQLAGGPDTQYF
TRBD2,TRBV10-3,NA,TRBJ2-1,TGTGCCATCAGTGAACTCCCGGCGGGGGGCAATGAGCAGTTCTTC,CAISELPAGGNEQFF
NA,TRBV11-2,NA,TRBJ2-1,TGTGCCAGCAGCTTAGATCCCCAGGGGAATGAGCAGTTCTTC,CASSLDPQGNEQFF
NA,TRBV6-5,once,TRBJ1-2,TGTGCCAGCAGTTACTCGATGACGGTACGCTACACCTTC,CASSYSMTVRYTF
TRBD1,TRBV5-6,once,TRBJ1-2,TGTGCCAGCAGCTTGCCTCCAGGGGGCGGAGGCTACACCTTC,CASSLPPGGGGYTF
NA,TRBV27,NA,TRBJ1-1,TGTGCCAGCAGTTTCAAGGGGGACACTGAAGCTTTCTTT,CASSFKGDTEAFF
NA,TRBV2,NA,TRBJ2-3,TGTGCCAGCAGTGAACTAGGACCTGGGCGTGGCACAGATACGCAGTATTTT,CASSELGPGRGTDTQYF
NA,TRBV7-9,NA,TRBJ2-5,TGTGCCAGCAGCTTAGTTGTCTGGGCCCCCCGGGAGACCCAGTACTTC,CASSLVVWAPRETQYF
TRBD2,TRBV14,NA,TRBJ2-7,TGTGCCAGCAGCCCCCTGGGCGCGGGGGGCCCCGGGGCCTTCTACGAGCAGTACTTC,CASSPLGAGGPGAFYEQYF
TRBD1,TRBV5-1,NA,TRBJ2-1,TGCGCCAGCAGCCGTTACGACAGGGGGAGGAATGAGCAGTTCTTC,CASSRYDRGRNEQFF
NA,TRBV12-5,once,TRBJ2-7,TGTGCTAGTGGAACCGGGGGGCTCTACGAGCAGTACTTC,CASGTGGLYEQYF
TRBD1,TRBV25-1,once,TRBJ1-6,TGTGCCAGCAGCCAAACAGGGGGCGATTCACCCCTCCACTTT,CASSQTGGDSPLHF
NA,TRBV5-6,NA,TRBJ1-2,TGTGCCAGCAGTCCCTTAAAGGACAGCACATGGGTCTACACCTTC,CASSPLKDSTWVYTF
TRBD2,TRBV7-6,NA,TRBJ2-7,TGTGCCAGCAGCCATACGACTAGCGGCTACGAGCAGTACTTC,CASSHTTSGYEQYF
TRBD1,TRBV9,NA,TRBJ1-4,TGTGCCAGCAGCGTATTTGGGACAGGGGTCGAAAAACTGTTTTTT,CASSVFGTGVEKLFF
NA,TRBV11-2,NA,TRBJ1-2,TGTGCCAGCAGCTTCAGGAAGGGGGATGGCTACACCTTC,CASSFRKGDGYTF
NA,TRBV7-8,NA,TRBJ1-2,TGTGCCAGCAGCCCCCCAGGGAACTATGGCTACACCTTC,CASSPPGNYGYTF
TRBD2,TRBV4-1,NA,TRBJ2-5,TGCGCCAGCAGCCACAGCGGGGGCCGGGGAGAGACCCAGTACTTC,CASSHSGGRGETQYF
NA,TRBV18,NA,TRBJ2-5,TGTGCCAGCTCACCACAAGCCGGGGGCGTTCGGGAGACCCAGTACTTC,CASSPQAGGVRETQYF
TRBD2,TRBV6-1,NA,TRBJ2-5,TGTGCCAGCAGTACTATTAGCGGGGAGGGAGAGACCCAGTACTTC,CASSTISGEGETQYF
TRBD1,TRBV19,NA,TRBJ2-5,TGTGCCAGTAATGGGGGACAGGGATTCGAGACCCAGTACTTC,CASNGGQGFETQYF
TRBD1,TRBV11-2,NA,TRBJ2-7,TGTGCCAGCAGCTGGGACAGGGGCGCCTACGAGCAGTACTTC,CASSWDRGAYEQYF
TRBD2,TRBV5-1,NA,TRBJ2-2,TGCGCCAGCAGCTTGGCTCTAGCGGGGGGGCCGGGGAACACCGGGGAGCTGTTTTTT,CASSLALAGGPGNTGELFF
NA,TRBV6-6,NA,TRBJ1-2,TGTGCCAGCAGAATTCAGGCAGCTAACTATGGCTACACCTTC,CASRIQAANYGYTF
NA,TRBV5-1,NA,TRBJ1-1,TGCGCCAGCAGCTTTAAGGGTCCGGGAACTGAAGCTTTCTTT,CASSFKGPGTEAFF
NA,TRBV5-1,NA,TRBJ1-2,TGCGCCAGCAGCTCCAGGGTAAGGGTTGGCTACACCTTC,CASSSRVRVGYTF
TRBD1,TRBV5-1,NA,TRBJ2-3,TGCGCCAGCAGCCCTATCAAGGGGGCTGGCACAGATACGCAGTATTTT,CASSPIKGAGTDTQYF
TRBD2,TRBV10-3,NA,TRBJ2-7,TGTGCCATCAGTGAGACACAACCTCGGCGCGGGAGACTCTCCTACGAGCAGTACTTC,CAISETQPRRGRLSYEQYF
NA,TRBV29-1,NA,TRBJ2-7,TGCAGCGTTGGGGGGACGTGGGAGCAGTACTTC,CSVGGTWEQYF
NA,TRBV14,NA,TRBJ2-2,TGTGCCAGCAGCCGGGGGGGCAACACCGGGGAGCTGTTTTTT,CASSRGGNTGELFF
NA,TRBV20-1,NA,TRBJ2-7,TGCAGTGCTAGCGAGGGGGGCGAGCAGTACTTC,CSASEGGEQYF
NA,TRBV20-1,NA,TRBJ2-7,TGCAGTGCAGGACTTGCCTACGAGCAGTACTTC,CSAGLAYEQYF
NA,TRBV18,NA,TRBJ2-3,TGTGCCAGCTCACCCGGGACTGCCACAGATACGCAGTATTTT,CASSPGTATDTQYF
TRBD2,TRBV6-5,NA,TRBJ2-2,TGTGCCAGCAGTCAGACTAGCGGAACGACCGGGGAGCTGTTTTTT,CASSQTSGTTGELFF
TRBD1,TRBV30,few,TRBJ1-4,TGTGCCTGGAGTGCCGGGACAGGCTATGAAAAACTGTTTTTT,CAWSAGTGYEKLFF
NA,TRBV7-7,once,TRBJ2-1,TGTGCCAGCAGCTTAGACTCGGCCAATGAGCAGTTCTTC,CASSLDSANEQFF
TRBD1,TRBV5-4,NA,TRBJ1-2,TGTGCCAGCAGCTTGCGGGCAGGGGGAGGTGGCTACACCTTC,CASSLRAGGGGYTF
NA,TRBV7-4,NA,TRBJ2-6,TGTGCCAGCAGCCGCGGATGTAGCTCACAAAGTCGGGCCAACGTCCTGACTTTC,CASSRGCSSQSRANVLTF
TRBD2,TRBV6-5,once,TRBJ2-2,TGTGCCAGCAGTTGGTGGGGGGGCACCGGGGAGCTGTTTTTT,CASSWWGGTGELFF
TRBD1,TRBV5-6,once,TRBJ1-4,TGTGCCAGCAGCAACTTAGACAGGGGCAATGAAAAACTGTTTTTT,CASSNLDRGNEKLFF
TRBD1,TRBV2,NA,TRBJ2-7,TGTGCCAGCAGCCAAGAACAGGGGTGGACCTACGAGCAGTACTTC,CASSQEQGWTYEQYF